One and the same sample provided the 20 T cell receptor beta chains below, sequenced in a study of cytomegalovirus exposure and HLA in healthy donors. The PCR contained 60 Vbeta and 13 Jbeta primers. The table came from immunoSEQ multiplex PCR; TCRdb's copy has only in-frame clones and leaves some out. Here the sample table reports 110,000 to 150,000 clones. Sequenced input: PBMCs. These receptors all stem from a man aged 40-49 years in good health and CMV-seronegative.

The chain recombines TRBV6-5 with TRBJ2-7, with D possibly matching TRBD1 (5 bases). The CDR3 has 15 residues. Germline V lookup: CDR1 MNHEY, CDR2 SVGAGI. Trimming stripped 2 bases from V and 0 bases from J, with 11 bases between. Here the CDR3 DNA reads TGTGCCAGCAGTTACGTTACAGGTACCTCCTACGAGCAGTACTTC. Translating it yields CASSYVTGTSYEQYF.

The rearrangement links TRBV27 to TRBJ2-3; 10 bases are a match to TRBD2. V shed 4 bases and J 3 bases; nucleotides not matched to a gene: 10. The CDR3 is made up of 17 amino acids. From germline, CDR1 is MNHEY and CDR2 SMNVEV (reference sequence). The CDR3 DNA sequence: TGTGCCAGCAGTTCCCCTCAGCGGGGGGGCCCGACAGATACGCAGTATTTT. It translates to CASSSPQRGGPTDTQYF.

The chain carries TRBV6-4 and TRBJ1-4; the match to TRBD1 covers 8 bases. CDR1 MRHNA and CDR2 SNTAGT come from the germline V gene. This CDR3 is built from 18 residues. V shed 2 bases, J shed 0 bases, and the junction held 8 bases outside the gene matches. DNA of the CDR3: TGTGCCAGCAGTGACCAGGACAGGGCCCAACCAACTAATGAAAAACTGTTTTTT. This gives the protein CASSDQDRAQPTNEKLFF.

CDR3 bases: TGTGCCAGCGGGACTAGTAACTACGAGCAGTACTTC. Translation gives CASGTSNYEQYF. V is TRBV10-3 and J is TRBJ2-7, with TRBD2 identical over 8 bases. Looked up from germline, CDR1 is ENHRY and CDR2 is SYGVKD. Trimming cost V 10 bases and J 3 bases; bases outside gene matches: 5. The CDR3 is 12 amino acids.

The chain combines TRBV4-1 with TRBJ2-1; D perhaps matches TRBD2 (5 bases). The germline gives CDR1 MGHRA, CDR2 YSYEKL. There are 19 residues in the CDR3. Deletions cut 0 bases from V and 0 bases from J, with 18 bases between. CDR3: CASSQDRDDTMSSYNEQFF. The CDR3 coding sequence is TGCGCCAGCAGCCAAGATCGGGATGATACTATGAGCTCCTACAATGAGCAGTTCTTC.

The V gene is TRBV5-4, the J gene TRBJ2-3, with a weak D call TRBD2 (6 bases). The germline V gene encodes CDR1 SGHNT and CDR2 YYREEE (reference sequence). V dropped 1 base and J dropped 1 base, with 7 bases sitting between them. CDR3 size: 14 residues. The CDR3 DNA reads TGTGCCAGCAGCTTGTGGGGGGGCACAGATACGCAGTATTTT. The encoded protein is CASSLWGGTDTQYF.

CDR3 loop: CASSFIRQGAPREQYF. In DNA form, the CDR3 reads TGTGCCAGCAGTTTCATTAGACAGGGGGCCCCGCGCGAGCAGTACTTC. The rearrangement links TRBV6-6 to TRBJ2-7; 10 bases are a match to TRBD1. The V and J ends lost 4 bases and 6 bases, in that order; junction bases with no gene match: 12. This CDR3 spans 16 amino acids. Germline CDR1 and CDR2: MNHNY and SVGAGI (reference sequence).

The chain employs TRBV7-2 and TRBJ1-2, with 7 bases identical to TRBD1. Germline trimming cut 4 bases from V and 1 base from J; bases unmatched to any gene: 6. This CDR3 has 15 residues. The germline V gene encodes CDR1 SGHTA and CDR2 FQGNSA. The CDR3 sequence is CASSSLTGFNYGYTF. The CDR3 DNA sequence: TGTGCCAGCAGCTCCCTGACAGGGTTTAACTATGGCTACACCTTC.

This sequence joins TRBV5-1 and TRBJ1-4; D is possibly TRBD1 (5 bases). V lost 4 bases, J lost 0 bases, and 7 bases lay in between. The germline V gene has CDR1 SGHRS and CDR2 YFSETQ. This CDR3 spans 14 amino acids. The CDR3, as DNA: TGCGCCAGCAGCATGACAGCAACTAATGAAAAACTGTTTTTT. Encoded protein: CASSMTATNEKLFF.

The CDR3 bases are TGTGCCAGCAGCTTAACAACAGGGAGCACAGATACGCAGTATTTT. Translation gives CASSLTTGSTDTQYF. The rearrangement uses TRBV7-9 and TRBJ2-3; D perhaps matches TRBD1 (6 bases). The germline gives CDR1 SEHNR, CDR2 FQNEAQ (reference sequence). CDR3 length: 15 residues. Trimming took 2 bases from V and 0 from J, leaving 9 bases between them.

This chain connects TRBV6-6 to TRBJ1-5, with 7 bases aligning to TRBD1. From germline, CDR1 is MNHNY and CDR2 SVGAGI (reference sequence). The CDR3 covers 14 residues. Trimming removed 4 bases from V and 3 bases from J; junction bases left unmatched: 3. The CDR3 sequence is CASSSTGTNQPQHF. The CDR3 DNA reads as TGTGCCAGCAGTTCGACAGGGACCAATCAGCCCCAGCATTTT.

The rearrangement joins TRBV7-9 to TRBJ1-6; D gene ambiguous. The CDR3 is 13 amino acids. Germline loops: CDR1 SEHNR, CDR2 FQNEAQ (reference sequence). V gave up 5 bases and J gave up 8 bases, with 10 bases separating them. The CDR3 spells CASSDIEDSPLHF. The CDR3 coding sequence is TGTGCCAGCAGCGACATTGAAGATTCACCCCTCCACTTT.

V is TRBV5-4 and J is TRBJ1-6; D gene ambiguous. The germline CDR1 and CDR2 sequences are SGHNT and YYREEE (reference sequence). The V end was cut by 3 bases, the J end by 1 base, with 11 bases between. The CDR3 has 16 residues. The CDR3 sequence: CASSWEGASYNSPLHF. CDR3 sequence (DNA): TGTGCCAGCAGCTGGGAGGGAGCATCCTATAATTCACCCCTCCACTTT.

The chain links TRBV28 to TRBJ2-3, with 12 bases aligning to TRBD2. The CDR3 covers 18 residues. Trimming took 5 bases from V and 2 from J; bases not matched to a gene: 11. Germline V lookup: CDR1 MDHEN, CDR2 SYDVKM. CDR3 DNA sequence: TGTGCCAGCAGTCCCCTCGCTAGCGGGGGGGCCAACACAGATACGCAGTATTTT. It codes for CASSPLASGGANTDTQYF.

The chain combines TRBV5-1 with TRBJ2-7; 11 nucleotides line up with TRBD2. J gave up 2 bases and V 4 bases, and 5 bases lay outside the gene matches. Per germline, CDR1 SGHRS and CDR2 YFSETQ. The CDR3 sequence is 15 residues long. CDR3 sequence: CASSLTSGATYEQYF. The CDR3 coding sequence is TGCGCCAGCAGCCTGACTAGCGGGGCAACCTACGAGCAGTACTTC. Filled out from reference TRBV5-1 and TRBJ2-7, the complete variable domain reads KAGVTQTPRYLIKTRGQQVTLSCSPISGHRSVSWYQQTPGQGLQFLFEYFSETQRNKGNFPGRFSGRQFSNSRSEMNVSTLELGDSALYLCASSLTSGATYEQYFGPGTRLTVT.

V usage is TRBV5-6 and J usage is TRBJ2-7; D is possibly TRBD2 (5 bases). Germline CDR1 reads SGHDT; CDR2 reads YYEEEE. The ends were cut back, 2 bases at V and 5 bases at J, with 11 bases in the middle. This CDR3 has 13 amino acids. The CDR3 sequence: CASSFGVAHEQYF. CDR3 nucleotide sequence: TGTGCCAGCAGCTTCGGGGTAGCCCACGAGCAGTACTTC.

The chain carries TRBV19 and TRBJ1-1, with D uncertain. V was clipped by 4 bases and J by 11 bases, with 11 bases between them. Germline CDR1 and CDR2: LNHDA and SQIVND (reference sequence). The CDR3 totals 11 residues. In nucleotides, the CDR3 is TGTGCCAGTAGTAGAGAGACGGGTGCTTTCTTT. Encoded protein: CASSRETGAFF.

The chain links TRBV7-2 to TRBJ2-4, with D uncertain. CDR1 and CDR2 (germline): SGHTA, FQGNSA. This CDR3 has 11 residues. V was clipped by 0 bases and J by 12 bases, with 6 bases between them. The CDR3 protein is CASSLAAHQYF. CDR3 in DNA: TGTGCCAGCAGCTTAGCGGCACATCAGTACTTC. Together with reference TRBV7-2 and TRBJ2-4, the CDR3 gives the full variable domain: GAGVSQSPSNKVTEKGKDVELRCDPISGHTALYWYRQSLGQGLEFLIYFQGNSAPDKSGLPSDRFSAERTGGSVSTLTIQRTQQEDSAVYLCASSLAAHQYFGAGTRLSVL.

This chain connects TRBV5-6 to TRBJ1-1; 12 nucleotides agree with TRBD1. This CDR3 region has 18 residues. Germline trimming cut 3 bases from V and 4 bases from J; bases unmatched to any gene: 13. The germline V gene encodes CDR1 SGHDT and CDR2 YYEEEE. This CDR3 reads CASSWRAGTGGGGTEAFF. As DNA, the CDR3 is TGTGCCAGCAGCTGGAGAGCCGGGACAGGGGGCGGGGGCACTGAAGCTTTCTTT.

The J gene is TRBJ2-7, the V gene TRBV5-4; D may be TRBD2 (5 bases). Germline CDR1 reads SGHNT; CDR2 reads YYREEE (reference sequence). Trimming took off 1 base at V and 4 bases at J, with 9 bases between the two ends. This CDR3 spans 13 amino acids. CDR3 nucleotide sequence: TGTGCCAGCAGCTTGACCGGGGATTACGAGCAGTACTTC. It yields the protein CASSLTGDYEQYF. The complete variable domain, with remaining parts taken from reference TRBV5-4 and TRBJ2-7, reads ETGVTQSPTHLIKTRGQQVTLRCSSQSGHNTVSWYQQALGQGPQFIFQYYREEENGRGNFPPRFSGLQFPNYSSELNVNALELDDSALYLCASSLTGDYEQYFGPGTRLTVT.